This T cell receptor beta chain originates from a study of blood T cells in healthy people across ages. Using a J-beta primer mix together with a sample-barcoded 5' primer, a second PCR was run for 7 to 11 cycles. A single record per CDR3 protein comes from TCRdb applying MiXCR to the 5' RACE reads. Here the sample spans approximately 780,000 distinct CDR3 sequences, more than 25% being singletons. CDR1 is SEHNR, CDR2 FQNEAQ, per germline (reference sequence). The germline V and J ends were trimmed by 1 base and 2 bases, with 12 bases remaining between them. The CDR3 length is 15 residues. Individuals who donated were healthy Caucasians from Russia aged about 6 to 90. Per-sample PBMC isolation yielded at least 6.5 million cells. These records were also assigned to another study, of T cells of mothers and their children. From that report: Every mother supplied over 8.5 million TCR beta CDR3 reads and every child about 3 million. When mothers and children were related, their normalized repertoire overlap, which was always slightly higher, did not differ significantly from that of unrelated pairs.

The receptor's source is a boy aged 10-17 years in good health. This chain links TRBV7-9 with TRBJ2-7; D perhaps matches TRBD1 (6 bases). The sample was blood. CDR3 sequence reads: CASSLDTGTTYEQYF. Here the CDR3 DNA reads TGTGCCAGCAGCTTAGATACAGGGACCACCTACGAGCAGTACTTC.